One sample yielded the 9 T cell receptor beta chains listed below, sequenced in a study of shared clonotypes between healthy human individuals. The repertoire was sequenced with immunoSEQ multiplex PCR; TCRdb's copy has only in-frame clones and lacks some. Among 450,000 to 500,000 clones, about 72% were seen once, and the ten largest hold around 12%. Material for sequencing was PBMCs. These TCRs come from a woman in her thirties or forties in good health. Some clones in this sample may be carry-over from other donors' samples.

The chain recombines TRBV9 with TRBJ2-2, with D possibly matching TRBD1 (5 bases). The CDR3 sequence is 14 residues long. V gave up 3 bases and J gave up 5 bases, with 11 bases separating them. Germline V lookup: CDR1 SGDLS, CDR2 YYNGEE. CDR3 DNA: TGTGCCAGCAGCGGGGGCCCGGAAACCGGGGAGCTGTTTTTT. Its protein product is CASSGGPETGELFF.

CDR3: CASSDTSGTPQFF. The CDR3 nucleotides read TGTGCCAGCAGTGATACATCCGGGACTCCACAGTTCTTC. V is TRBV6-4 and J is TRBJ2-1, with D possibly being TRBD2 (6 bases). The CDR3 has 13 residues. Germline CDR1 reads MRHNA; CDR2 reads SNTAGT. Trimming stripped 3 bases from V and 13 bases from J, with 16 bases between.

The J gene is TRBJ2-5, the V gene TRBV28; a possible D gene is TRBD2 (5 bases). The germline V gene encodes CDR1 MDHEN and CDR2 SYDVKM. The CDR3 spans 15 residues. The V gene lost 2 bases and the J gene lost 8 bases, with 18 bases spanning the gap. The CDR3 region is CASSLIGLFPVTQYF. The CDR3 nucleotides are TGTGCCAGCAGTTTAATAGGACTCTTCCCGGTTACCCAGTACTTC.

The CDR3: CASSAQGATDYGYTF. In nucleotides, the CDR3 is TGTGCCAGCAGCGCACAGGGGGCTACAGACTATGGCTACACCTTC. V is TRBV9 and J is TRBJ1-2; 9 positions match TRBD1. From germline, CDR1 is SGDLS and CDR2 YYNGEE. The V and J ends lost 3 bases and 3 bases, in that order; junction bases with no gene match: 6. The CDR3 loop spans 15 amino acids.

The V call is TRBV5-1, the J call TRBJ2-2; the D is unclear. This CDR3 comprises 15 residues. Trimming took off 4 bases at V and 5 bases at J, with 15 bases between the two ends. Germline CDR1 SGHRS, CDR2 YFSETQ. CDR3 DNA sequence: TGCGCCAGCAGCCCTGGGCCGGCCTCGACCGGGGAGCTGTTTTTT. Translation: CASSPGPASTGELFF.

With respect to this clone: A read error is possible here, since a much larger clone lies one base away. The chain employs TRBV19 and TRBJ1-1, with a weak D call TRBD1 (6 bases). The CDR3 is made up of 14 amino acids. V gave up 5 bases and J gave up 1 base, with 11 bases separating them. CDR1 and CDR2 from the germline V gene are LNHDA and SQIVND (reference sequence). The CDR3 loop is CASSRQDPNTEAFF. The CDR3 coding sequence is TGTGCCAGTAGTCGACAGGACCCGAACACTGAAGCTTTCTTT. Full variable domain (remainder filled in from reference TRBV19 and TRBJ1-1): DGGITQSPKYLFRKEGQNVTLSCEQNLNHDAMYWYRQDPGQGLRLIYYSQIVNDFQKGDIAEGYSVSREKKESFPLTVTSAQKNPTAFYLCASSRQDPNTEAFFGQGTRLTVV.

The V call is TRBV7-2, the J call TRBJ2-7; TRBD2 matches at 7 bases. V trimming: 1 base; J trimming: 0 bases; junction bases outside the gene matches: 6. Germline V gene sequence: CDR1 SGHTA, CDR2 FQGNSA. This CDR3 has 16 amino acids. CDR3 nucleotide sequence: TGTGCCAGCAGCTTAGGGGGCGGGAGAAGCTCCTACGAGCAGTACTTC. Residues: CASSLGGGRSSYEQYF. Supplemented by reference TRBV7-2 and TRBJ2-7, the full variable domain reads GAGVSQSPSNKVTEKGKDVELRCDPISGHTALYWYRQSLGQGLEFLIYFQGNSAPDKSGLPSDRFSAERTGGSVSTLTIQRTQQEDSAVYLCASSLGGGRSSYEQYFGPGTRLTVT.

In its sample, this clone was seen many times. The gene calls are TRBV4-2 and TRBJ2-3, with a tentative D call TRBD2 (6 bases). The CDR3 loop spans 18 amino acids. V was clipped by 1 base and J by 1 base, with 18 bases between them. CDR1 and CDR2 (germline): LGHNA, YNFKEQ. CDR3 sequence (DNA): TGTGCCAGCAGCCAAGGTAGCGGAGGGCCCGTAGGCACAGATACGCAGTATTTT. This gives the protein CASSQGSGGPVGTDTQYF.

The chain joins TRBV5-4 to TRBJ2-5; the match to TRBD2 covers 7 bases. Trimming took 4 bases from V and 5 from J; bases not matched to a gene: 8. The CDR3 covers 14 residues. Looked up from germline, CDR1 is SGHNT and CDR2 is YYREEE (reference sequence). This CDR3 is CASSARLAEETQYF. The CDR3 DNA reads TGTGCCAGCAGCGCACGACTAGCCGAGGAGACCCAGTACTTC. The full variable domain, its missing parts supplied by reference TRBV5-4 and TRBJ2-5, is ETGVTQSPTHLIKTRGQQVTLRCSSQSGHNTVSWYQQALGQGPQFIFQYYREEENGRGNFPPRFSGLQFPNYSSELNVNALELDDSALYLCASSARLAEETQYFGPGTRLLVL.